Below are 20 T cell receptor beta chains sequenced from a single sample in a study of T cell responses to AZD1222 COVID-19 vaccine. Sequencing was performed with immunoSEQ multiplex PCR; in TCRdb, only in-frame clones are kept and a portion is missing. Among about 87,000 clones listed, approximately 88% were seen once. Sequencing used peripheral blood, obtained on day 0 of AZD1222 vaccination. The receptors here all came from an adult in good health.

This chain joins TRBV18 and TRBJ2-1; TRBD2 matches at 9 bases. CDR3 length: 15 residues. Germline lookup yields CDR1 KGHSH and CDR2 LQKENI. J was trimmed by 8 bases and V by 6 bases; bases with no gene match: 11. The CDR3 spells CASSWAGGPSDEQFF. The CDR3 region has the DNA TGTGCCAGCTCTTGGGCGGGAGGGCCCTCGGATGAGCAGTTCTTC.

This clone occurred once. The chain employs TRBV15 and TRBJ1-2, with D maybe TRBD1 (5 bases). V was shortened by 5 bases and J by 8 bases, with 18 bases between the two germline ends. The CDR3 runs to 14 residues. Germline lookup yields CDR1 LNHNV and CDR2 YYDKDF (reference sequence). CDR3 coding DNA: TGTGCCACCAGCTTAAACAGGCGCCCGGGCGGCTACACCTTC. As protein: CATSLNRRPGGYTF.

This clone was seen more than once but under ten times. The V gene is TRBV6-1, the J gene TRBJ2-7; 9 positions match TRBD2. The V segment lost 0 bases and the J segment 0 bases; nucleotides outside the gene matches: 0. Germline assignment: CDR1 MNHNS and CDR2 SASEGT. The CDR3 spans 15 residues. The CDR3, as DNA: TGTGCCAGCAGTGAAGCTAGCGGGAGCTCCTACGAGCAGTACTTC. It encodes CASSEASGSSYEQYF.

The CDR3 here is CASSIILAGVNTGELFF. CDR3 nucleotide sequence: TGTGCCAGCAGCATAATTCTAGCGGGAGTTAACACCGGGGAGCTGTTTTTT. The J gene is TRBJ2-2, the V gene TRBV7-9; 10 bases fit TRBD2. The germline CDR1 and CDR2 sequences are SEHNR and FQNEAQ (reference sequence). CDR3 length: 17 amino acids. With V trimmed by 5 bases and J by 2 bases, 8 bases remained unmatched. The variable domain in full, with the rest retrieved from reference TRBV7-9 and TRBJ2-2, is DTGVSQNPRHKITKRGQNVTFRCDPISEHNRLYWYRQTLGQGPEFLTYFQNEAQLEKSRLLSDRFSAERPKGSFSTLEIQRTEQGDSAMYLCASSIILAGVNTGELFFGEGSRLTVL.

The V gene is TRBV18, the J gene TRBJ1-5; maybe TRBD1 (6 bases). CDR3 length: 17 residues. Germline CDR1 reads KGHSH; CDR2 reads LQKENI. V shed 2 bases and J shed 3 bases, with 17 bases lying between them. CDR3 coding DNA: TGTGCCAGCTCACCAAGAGAGGGCACAGGGTCCAATCAGCCCCAGCATTTT. Encoded protein: CASSPREGTGSNQPQHF. Drawing the rest from reference TRBV18 and TRBJ1-5, the complete variable domain is NAGVMQNPRHLVRRRGQEARLRCSPMKGHSHVYWYRQLPEEGLKFMVYLQKENIIDESGMPKERFSAEFPKEGPSILRIQQVVRGDSAAYFCASSPREGTGSNQPQHFGDGTRLSIL.

V usage is TRBV6-2 or TRBV6-3 and J usage is TRBJ2-1; 13 positions agree with TRBD2. Germline V lookup: CDR1 MNHEY, CDR2 SVGEGT. CDR3 size: 19 residues. The trim removed 0 bases at V and 2 bases at J, leaving 7 bases unmatched. This CDR3 reads CASSYSRTSGRETYNEQFF. The CDR3 DNA is TGTGCCAGCAGTTACTCGAGGACTAGCGGGAGAGAGACCTACAATGAGCAGTTCTTC.

The chain joins TRBV30 to TRBJ2-7, with 7 bases lining up with TRBD1. V lost 0 bases to trimming and J lost 0 bases; unmatched junction nucleotides: 2. This CDR3 comprises 14 residues. Germline V gene data show CDR1 as GTSNPN and CDR2 as SVGIG (reference sequence). CDR3 nucleotides: TGTGCCTGGAGTGTAAGGGGGCCCTCCTACGAGCAGTACTTC. Its translation is CAWSVRGPSYEQYF.

The V call is TRBV7-2, the J call TRBJ1-1; D gene unclear. The V end was cut by 1 base, the J end by 6 bases, with 15 bases between. The CDR3 totals 15 residues. Germline V gives CDR1 SGHTA, CDR2 FQGNSA. The CDR3 here is CASSLDAGEAPEAFF. The DNA for the CDR3 is TGTGCCAGCAGCTTAGATGCAGGTGAGGCTCCTGAAGCTTTCTTT.

This rearrangement joins TRBV7-9 to TRBJ1-6, with 7 positions matching TRBD1. The ends lost 5 bases at V and 10 bases at J; junction bases unmatched: 8. Germline V gene data show CDR1 as SEHNR and CDR2 as FQNEAQ (reference sequence). The CDR3 is 14 amino acids. CDR3 sequence reads: CASSPGGGSSPLHF. In DNA form, the CDR3 reads TGTGCCAGCAGCCCGGGAGGGGGCTCATCACCCCTCCACTTT. Complete variable domain (other parts from reference TRBV7-9 and TRBJ1-6): DTGVSQNPRHKITKRGQNVTFRCDPISEHNRLYWYRQTLGQGPEFLTYFQNEAQLEKSRLLSDRFSAERPKGSFSTLEIQRTEQGDSAMYLCASSPGGGSSPLHFGNGTRLTVT.

The genes are TRBV5-6 and TRBJ1-6; 7 bases are a match to TRBD1. The CDR3 extends over 15 amino acids. From germline, CDR1 is SGHDT and CDR2 YYEEEE. The V and J ends lost 3 bases and 7 bases, in that order; junction bases with no gene match: 7. The CDR3 DNA follows: TGTGCCAGCAGCTCGATAGACAGGGTAAATTCACCCCTCCACTTT. It codes for CASSSIDRVNSPLHF.

The chain uses TRBV28 and TRBJ2-3; maybe TRBD1 (5 bases). CDR1 MDHEN and CDR2 SYDVKM come from the germline V gene. The ends were cut back, 6 bases at V and 0 bases at J, with 16 bases in the middle. The CDR3 is made up of 16 amino acids. The chain's CDR3 is CASSRTWAASTDTQYF. In nucleotides, the CDR3 is TGTGCCAGCAGCAGGACATGGGCTGCTAGCACAGATACGCAGTATTTT.

This chain joins TRBV28 and TRBJ1-2; 7 bases are shared with TRBD1. The V and J ends lost 6 bases and 7 bases, in that order; junction bases with no gene match: 17. CDR1 and CDR2 from the germline V gene are MDHEN and SYDVKM. This CDR3 contains 16 residues. The CDR3 DNA reads TGTGCCAGCAGCTCCCTACCCTTGACAGGGCGCGGTGGCTACACCTTC. This codes for CASSSLPLTGRGGYTF.

V is TRBV23-1 and J is TRBJ2-7; TRBD1 matches 11 bases. TRBV23-1 carries the ORF label, with uncertain function. The V segment lost 4 bases and the J segment 7 bases; nucleotides outside the gene matches: 12. There are 16 residues in the CDR3. The CDR3 loop reads CASSPRLGQGAEEQYF. CDR3 DNA: TGCGCCAGCAGTCCCCGCCTTGGACAGGGGGCTGAAGAGCAGTACTTC.

The chain recombines TRBV5-4 with TRBJ1-2, with TRBD1 matching over 8 bases. Germline-derived CDR1 and CDR2 are SGHNT and YYREEE (reference sequence). This CDR3 has 16 residues. Losses at the gene ends were 4 bases for V and 5 bases for J; bases not matched to a gene: 13. The CDR3, as DNA: TGTGCCAGCAGCGTCCCGACAGGGGAACACCTATATGGCTACACCTTC. Protein: CASSVPTGEHLYGYTF.

The gene calls are TRBV30 and TRBJ1-2; D gene ambiguous. The CDR3 totals 13 residues. Germline V gene data show CDR1 as GTSNPN and CDR2 as SVGIG (reference sequence). Trimming removed 0 bases from V and 4 bases from J, with 9 bases in between. CDR3: CAWSVGRIYGYTF. CDR3 DNA sequence: TGTGCCTGGAGTGTGGGCAGGATCTATGGCTACACCTTC. The complete variable domain, with remaining parts taken from reference TRBV30 and TRBJ1-2, reads SQTIHQWPATLVQPVGSPLSLECTVEGTSNPNLYWYRQAAGRGLQLLFYSVGIGQISSEVPQNLSASRPQDRQFILSSKKLLLSDSGFYLCAWSVGRIYGYTFGSGTRLTVV.

The rearrangement uses TRBV4-1 and TRBJ1-3, with 10 bases that match TRBD1. The CDR3 contains 15 residues. Losses at the gene ends were 4 bases for V and 3 bases for J; bases not matched to a gene: 3. Germline V gene sequence: CDR1 MGHRA, CDR2 YSYEKL. CDR3 region: CASSPGQGYGNTIYF. The CDR3 DNA reads TGCGCCAGCAGCCCGGGACAGGGGTATGGAAACACCATATATTTT.

This clone was observed a single time. J is TRBJ1-2 and V is TRBV29-1; the D is unclear. CDR3 length equals 12 residues. Trimming left V 7 bases short and J 4 bases short, with 13 bases between. The germline V gene encodes CDR1 SQVTM and CDR2 ANQGSEA. CDR3 bases: TGCAGCGCGGGGATAGGTTCCTATGGCTACACCTTC. This sequence encodes CSAGIGSYGYTF.

V is TRBV30 and J is TRBJ1-1; 7 nucleotides match TRBD1. CDR1 is GTSNPN and CDR2 is SVGIG in the germline V gene (reference sequence). This CDR3 has 13 residues. Trimming at V came to 5 bases and at J to 2 bases, leaving 5 bases not matched to a gene. Here the CDR3 reads CAWLGQRNTEAFF. CDR3 coding DNA: TGTGCCTGGTTGGGACAGCGAAACACTGAAGCTTTCTTT.

The genes are TRBV4-3 and TRBJ2-1; TRBD2 matches at 9 bases. Germline V gene sequence: CDR1 LGHNA, CDR2 YSLEER. The V gene end was trimmed by 0 bases and the J gene end by 4 bases; junction bases not matched to a gene: 4. This CDR3 comprises 16 residues. Here the CDR3 reads CASSQDLAGLYNEQFF. CDR3 nucleotides: TGCGCCAGCAGCCAAGATCTAGCGGGACTGTACAATGAGCAGTTCTTC.

This chain uses TRBV27 with TRBJ1-5; 7 nucleotides match TRBD1. The CDR3 loop spans 15 amino acids. V lost 4 bases to trimming and J lost 6 bases; unmatched junction nucleotides: 9. Germline V gene lookup returns CDR1 MNHEY and CDR2 SMNVEV (reference sequence). The CDR3 bases are TGTGCCAGCAGTTCCAGCAGGGGGTCCAGTCAGCCCCAGCATTTT. This encodes CASSSSRGSSQPQHF.